The 4 T cell receptor beta chains reported below all come from one sample, sequenced in a study of T cell repertoires in cytomegalovirus infection. These TCRs' antigens remain unknown. TCRdb itself ran the reads through MiXCR, one entry per CDR3 protein. This sample yields hundreds of thousands of distinct CDR3 sequences, of which roughly 30% are seen a single time; 13% belongs to the top ten. The sample was cultured CD8+ T cells from PBMCs, taken from culture after CMV antigen stimulation. These receptors came from a human donor in good health (CMV status not recorded). Some clones in this sample may be carry-over from other donors' samples.

This clonotype appeared many times. V and J are TRBV12-3 or TRBV12-4 and TRBJ2-3; 8 bases match TRBD1. V lost 5 bases and J lost 3; bases outside the gene matches: 4. This CDR3 contains 14 residues. CDR3 residues: CASSQGAQTDTQYF. The CDR3 nucleotides are TGTGCCAGCAGTCAGGGGGCGCAAACAGATACGCAGTATTTT.

This chain joins TRBV16 and TRBJ1-2, with 7 bases lining up with TRBD1. The CDR3 runs to 17 residues. Trimming removed 0 bases from V and 1 base from J; junction bases left unmatched: 8. Looked up from germline, CDR1 is KGHSY and CDR2 is FQNENV. CDR3 amino acids: CASSQSLEGADNYGYTF. CDR3 in DNA: TGTGCCAGCAGCCAATCTCTGGAGGGGGCGGATAACTATGGCTACACCTTC.

This chain joins TRBV7-9 and TRBJ2-3; the match to TRBD1 covers 9 bases. The CDR3 is 16 amino acids. Germline CDR1 SEHNR, CDR2 FQNEAQ (reference sequence). V dropped 5 bases and J dropped 2; count of bases not matched to a gene: 8. CDR3 protein: CASSQYRGQNTDTQYF. In DNA, the CDR3 is TGTGCCAGCAGCCAATACAGGGGGCAGAACACAGATACGCAGTATTTT.

The chain joins TRBV7-9 to TRBJ1-2; D is possibly TRBD1 (6 bases). V was trimmed by 5 bases and J by 8 bases, leaving 18 bases between them. The CDR3 spans 14 residues. CDR1 is SEHNR, CDR2 FQNEAQ, per germline (reference sequence). CDR3 nucleotides: TGTGCCAGCAGCCCGGGGGTCCATCAGGGGGGCTACACCTTC. Encoded protein: CASSPGVHQGGYTF.